Shown below are 26 T cell receptor beta chains from a single sample sequenced in a study of OX40 agonist ivuxolimab in advanced cancers. Clones were read by immunoSEQ multiplex PCR, and TCRdb kept only the in-frame ones, dropping some. The sample holds some 38,000 clones, approximately 90% seen once. The sample consisted of CD4+ or CD8+ T cells sorted from blood, taken in a trial of the OX40 agonist ivuxolimab. The receptors derive from an adult with an advanced solid tumor such as melanoma, head and neck, liver or kidney cancer.

The chain uses TRBV5-1 and TRBJ2-3; D is perhaps TRBD1 (6 bases). The germline V and J ends were trimmed by 0 bases and 5 bases, with 10 bases remaining between them. Germline values: CDR1 SGHRS, CDR2 YFSETQ. The CDR3 loop spans 14 amino acids. The DNA of the CDR3 is TGCGCCAGCAGCTTGGGGGGGCTGGAAGATACGCAGTATTTT. Translated: CASSLGGLEDTQYF.

The chain has TRBV19 and TRBJ1-1; D uncertain. The V end was cut by 7 bases, the J end by 7 bases, with 16 bases between. This CDR3 is 13 amino acids long. The germline CDR1 and CDR2 sequences are LNHDA and SQIVND (reference sequence). The CDR3 bases are TGTGCCAGTAATCCGAATACTGAGGGTGAAGCTTTCTTT. Amino acids: CASNPNTEGEAFF.

This chain links TRBV29-1 with TRBJ2-2, with unresolved D. Trimming cost V 7 bases and J 5 bases, with 8 bases left between them. The germline gives CDR1 SQVTM, CDR2 ANQGSEA. The CDR3 is 11 amino acids. The CDR3 here is CSALNTGELFF. CDR3 nucleotides: TGCAGCGCTCTAAATACCGGGGAGCTGTTTTTT.

This CDR3 is CASSAGLVGYYNEQFF. The CDR3, as DNA: TGTGCCAGCAGTGCGGGACTAGTGGGCTATTACAATGAGCAGTTCTTC. The V and J genes are TRBV6-1 and TRBJ2-1; 8 bases map to TRBD2. The CDR3 runs to 16 residues. The V and J ends lost 4 bases and 4 bases, in that order; junction bases with no gene match: 9. Germline V gene data show CDR1 as MNHNS and CDR2 as SASEGT.

The CDR3 loop is CASSLTSGGLETQYF. CDR3 nucleotide sequence: TGTGCCAGCAGTTTAACTAGCGGGGGTTTAGAGACCCAGTACTTC. The chain carries TRBV27 and TRBJ2-5; TRBD2 matches 11 bases. The CDR3 consists of 15 residues. V shed 2 bases, J shed 4 bases, and the junction held 3 bases outside the gene matches. Looked up from germline, CDR1 is MNHEY and CDR2 is SMNVEV (reference sequence).

The V call is TRBV29-1, the J call TRBJ2-3; D call uncertain. Germline loops: CDR1 SQVTM, CDR2 ANQGSEA. V lost 2 bases and J 10 bases, leaving 10 bases between the germline ends. The CDR3 runs to 11 residues. CDR3 coding DNA: TGCAGCGTTGAATTAGACGACGCGCAGTATTTT. Translating gives CSVELDDAQYF.

The rearrangement uses TRBV7-9 and TRBJ2-7, with 10 bases fitting TRBD1. The CDR3 runs to 14 residues. J gave up 5 bases and V 5 bases, and 6 bases lay outside the gene matches. Germline values: CDR1 SEHNR, CDR2 FQNEAQ (reference sequence). CDR3 bases: TGTGCCAGCAGCCCTCCCGGGACAGGGGACGAGCAGTACTTC. Protein: CASSPPGTGDEQYF.

The count of this clone is one. V and J are TRBV5-1 and TRBJ1-1; unclear D gene. V lost 10 bases to trimming and J lost 0 bases, with 22 bases between them. This CDR3 contains 16 residues. In germline, CDR1 is SGHRS, CDR2 YFSETQ. The CDR3 nucleotides are TGCGCCTCCCGGGCGGTAGGACTGTTGGTGAACACTGAAGCTTTCTTT. It yields the protein CASRAVGLLVNTEAFF. Drawing the rest from reference TRBV5-1 and TRBJ1-1, the complete variable domain is KAGVTQTPRYLIKTRGQQVTLSCSPISGHRSVSWYQQTPGQGLQFLFEYFSETQRNKGNFPGRFSGRQFSNSRSEMNVSTLELGDSALYLCASRAVGLLVNTEAFFGQGTRLTVV.

This clone was counted a single time. The CDR3 coding sequence is TGTGCCAGCAGCGATCGAGATCAGCCCCAGCATTTT. Translated, it gives CASSDRDQPQHF. The chain combines TRBV6-5 with TRBJ1-5, with D unresolved. This CDR3 has 12 residues. Per the germline V gene, CDR1 is MNHEY and CDR2 is SVGAGI. The V and J ends lost 6 bases and 5 bases respectively, with 8 bases between them.

J is TRBJ2-3 and V is TRBV10-3, with 12 bases matching TRBD1. The CDR3 extends over 17 amino acids. Unmatched junction bases numbered 11, after V lost 4 bases and J lost 6 bases. Germline loops: CDR1 ENHRY, CDR2 SYGVKD. The CDR3 protein is CAISGTGQGAFVDTQYF. CDR3 DNA: TGTGCCATCAGTGGGACGGGACAGGGGGCGTTTGTGGATACGCAGTATTTT.

The chain is built from TRBV5-1 and TRBJ2-1; 9 bases fit TRBD2. Germline-derived CDR1 and CDR2 are SGHRS and YFSETQ. The CDR3 runs 14 residues. The ends lost 4 bases at V and 8 bases at J; junction bases unmatched: 7. CDR3 amino acids: CASSGGGATDEQFF. CDR3 nucleotide sequence: TGCGCCAGCAGCGGCGGGGGGGCCACAGATGAGCAGTTCTTC.

V usage is TRBV11-2 and J usage is TRBJ1-2; TRBD1 matches 10 bases. The germline CDR1 and CDR2 sequences are SGHAT and FQNNGV. This CDR3 is built from 15 residues. The V segment lost 2 bases and the J segment 4 bases; nucleotides outside the gene matches: 4. The CDR3 nucleotides read TGTGCCAGCAGCTTACTGGGACAGGGGAGCTATGGCTACACCTTC. Translation: CASSLLGQGSYGYTF.

V usage is TRBV18 and J usage is TRBJ2-5; D is possibly TRBD2 (6 bases). Trimming cost V 2 bases and J 5 bases, with 21 bases left between them. The germline V gene encodes CDR1 KGHSH and CDR2 LQKENI. The CDR3 runs 17 residues. The CDR3 bases are TGTGCCAGCTCACCAGATCTGGGCCGGGGGAATAAGGAGACCCAGTACTTC. As protein: CASSPDLGRGNKETQYF.

The CDR3 nucleotides are TGTGCCAGCAGCCCCGGGGGGGGGTTGGACACTGAAGCTTTCTTT. This gives the protein CASSPGGGLDTEAFF. The gene calls are TRBV6-5 and TRBJ1-1; D might be TRBD1 (5 bases). V dropped 6 bases and J dropped 3 bases, with 17 bases sitting between them. There are 15 residues in the CDR3. Germline V CDR1 and CDR2: MNHEY, SVGAGI.

In DNA, the CDR3 is TGTGCCAGCGGGGTTCAGGGGATCACAGATACGCAGTATTTT. Translating it yields CASGVQGITDTQYF. This rearrangement joins TRBV28 to TRBJ2-3, with D tentatively TRBD1 (6 bases). The germline V and J ends were trimmed by 8 bases and 2 bases, with 14 bases remaining between them. This CDR3 contains 14 residues. From germline, CDR1 is MDHEN and CDR2 SYDVKM. Full variable domain (outside the CDR3, taken from reference TRBV28 and TRBJ2-3): DVKVTQSSRYLVKRTGEKVFLECVQDMDHENMFWYRQDPGLGLRLIYFSYDVKMKEKGDIPEGYSVSREKKERFSLILESASTNQTSMYLCASGVQGITDTQYFGPGTRLTVL.

This chain connects TRBV6-5 to TRBJ1-5, with no clear D. V lost 5 bases, J lost 1 base, and 12 bases lay in between. Per germline, CDR1 MNHEY and CDR2 SVGAGI. The CDR3 consists of 15 residues. The CDR3 coding sequence is TGTGCCAGCAGTCCTCGACAAATCAGCAATCAGCCCCAGCATTTT. As protein: CASSPRQISNQPQHF.

The chain uses TRBV18 and TRBJ2-5; TRBD1 aligns across 9 bases. The CDR3 totals 14 residues. Germline V gene lookup returns CDR1 KGHSH and CDR2 LQKENI. With V trimmed by 3 bases and J by 2 bases, 1 base remained unmatched. The CDR3 reads CASSPGQGQETQYF. As DNA, the CDR3 is TGTGCCAGCTCACCGGGACAGGGACAAGAGACCCAGTACTTC. The full variable domain, in which reference TRBV18 and TRBJ2-5 provide the parts outside the CDR3, is NAGVMQNPRHLVRRRGQEARLRCSPMKGHSHVYWYRQLPEEGLKFMVYLQKENIIDESGMPKERFSAEFPKEGPSILRIQQVVRGDSAAYFCASSPGQGQETQYFGPGTRLLVL.

The J gene is TRBJ1-5, the V gene TRBV5-8; tentatively, D is TRBD1 (6 bases). The CDR3 is made up of 15 amino acids. V was trimmed by 3 bases and J by 9 bases, leaving 19 bases between them. CDR1 SGHTS and CDR2 YDEGEE come from the germline V gene. The CDR3 region has the DNA TGTGCCAGCAGCTCACCCGGGGGGGGGCGGGCGCCCCAGCATTTT. This codes for CASSSPGGGRAPQHF. Drawing the rest from reference TRBV5-8 and TRBJ1-5, the complete variable domain is EAGVTQSPTHLIKTRGQQATLRCSPISGHTSVYWYQQALGLGLQFLLWYDEGEERNRGNFPPRFSGRQFPNYSSELNVNALELEDSALYLCASSSPGGGRAPQHFGDGTRLSIL.

Turning to this clone: This CDR3 is missing its conserved last phenylalanine or tryptophan, likely due to a read error. The genes are TRBV2 and TRBJ1-6; D perhaps matches TRBD1 (5 bases). Trimming pared 10 bases from V and 11 bases from J, leaving 15 bases between. This CDR3 is 12 amino acids long. Germline V gene data show CDR1 as SNHLY and CDR2 as FYNNEI. CDR3 DNA: TGTGCCACCCAGGGTAGTGGCACACCCCTCCACCTT. Translated: CATQGSGTPLHL.

The rearrangement uses TRBV5-8 and TRBJ1-5, with D perhaps matching TRBD1 (6 bases). The CDR3 consists of 15 residues. The ends were cut back, 1 base at V and 0 bases at J, with 8 bases in the middle. Germline values: CDR1 SGHTS, CDR2 YDEGEE. CDR3 protein: CASSLTGYSNQPQHF. The CDR3 bases are TGTGCCAGCAGCTTGACAGGGTATAGCAATCAGCCCCAGCATTTT.

V is TRBV6-6 and J is TRBJ1-2; possible D gene TRBD1, 5 bases. The length of the CDR3 is 13 residues. Germline CDR1 is MNHNY and CDR2 is SVGAGI (reference sequence). The V and J ends lost 10 bases and 4 bases respectively, with 16 bases between them. The CDR3 bases are TGTGCCACCACTTCTCCGGGGGTCTATGGCTACACCTTC. Translation gives CATTSPGVYGYTF.

This chain connects TRBV7-2 to TRBJ2-2, with D uncertain. Between the trimmed V and J ends, which lost 5 bases and 4 bases, there was a span of 11 bases. CDR3 length: 14 amino acids. Germline V gene sequence: CDR1 SGHTA, CDR2 FQGNSA. The CDR3: CASSPSWGTGELFF. The CDR3 DNA reads as TGTGCCAGCAGCCCATCGTGGGGCACCGGGGAGCTGTTTTTT. Combining the CDR3 with reference TRBV7-2 and TRBJ2-2 gives the whole variable domain GAGVSQSPSNKVTEKGKDVELRCDPISGHTALYWYRQSLGQGLEFLIYFQGNSAPDKSGLPSDRFSAERTGGSVSTLTIQRTQQEDSAVYLCASSPSWGTGELFFGEGSRLTVL.

The rearrangement links TRBV7-9 to TRBJ1-2; D is ambiguous. This CDR3 is built from 16 residues. Germline V gene lookup returns CDR1 SEHNR and CDR2 FQNEAQ (reference sequence). The germline V and J ends were trimmed by 1 base and 7 bases, with 19 bases remaining between them. CDR3 sequence (DNA): TGTGCCAGCAGCTTAGACGGAACGGACTCATCGAGTGGCTACACCTTC. The encoded protein is CASSLDGTDSSSGYTF.

This clone appeared once. V and J are TRBV11-1 and TRBJ1-1; a weak D match, TRBD1 (5 bases). The ends were cut back, 3 bases at V and 4 bases at J, with 12 bases in the middle. The CDR3 consists of 14 residues. Per germline, CDR1 SGHAT and CDR2 FQDESV (reference sequence). The CDR3, as DNA: TGTGCCAGCAGCTTCTCCGGGGGAAGCACTGAAGCTTTCTTT. Translation: CASSFSGGSTEAFF.

In its sample, this clone was seen a few times. The chain combines TRBV9 with TRBJ2-6; D is perhaps TRBD2 (5 bases). The CDR3 is 15 residues long. CDR1 and CDR2 from the germline V gene are SGDLS and YYNGEE. Between the trimmed V and J ends, which lost 0 bases and 2 bases, there was a span of 6 bases. The CDR3 DNA reads as TGTGCCAGCAGCGTAGCGGAGGCTGGGGCCAACGTCCTGACTTTC. The encoded protein is CASSVAEAGANVLTF.

The count of this clone is one. The chain carries TRBV7-3 and TRBJ1-1; no firm D call. Germline lookup yields CDR1 SGHTA and CDR2 FQGTGA. The ends were cut back, 1 base at V and 0 bases at J, with 12 bases in the middle. CDR3 length: 16 residues. Here the CDR3 DNA reads TGTGCCAGCAGCTTAAAAGGCGGCAGCATGAACACTGAAGCTTTCTTT. Translating it yields CASSLKGGSMNTEAFF.